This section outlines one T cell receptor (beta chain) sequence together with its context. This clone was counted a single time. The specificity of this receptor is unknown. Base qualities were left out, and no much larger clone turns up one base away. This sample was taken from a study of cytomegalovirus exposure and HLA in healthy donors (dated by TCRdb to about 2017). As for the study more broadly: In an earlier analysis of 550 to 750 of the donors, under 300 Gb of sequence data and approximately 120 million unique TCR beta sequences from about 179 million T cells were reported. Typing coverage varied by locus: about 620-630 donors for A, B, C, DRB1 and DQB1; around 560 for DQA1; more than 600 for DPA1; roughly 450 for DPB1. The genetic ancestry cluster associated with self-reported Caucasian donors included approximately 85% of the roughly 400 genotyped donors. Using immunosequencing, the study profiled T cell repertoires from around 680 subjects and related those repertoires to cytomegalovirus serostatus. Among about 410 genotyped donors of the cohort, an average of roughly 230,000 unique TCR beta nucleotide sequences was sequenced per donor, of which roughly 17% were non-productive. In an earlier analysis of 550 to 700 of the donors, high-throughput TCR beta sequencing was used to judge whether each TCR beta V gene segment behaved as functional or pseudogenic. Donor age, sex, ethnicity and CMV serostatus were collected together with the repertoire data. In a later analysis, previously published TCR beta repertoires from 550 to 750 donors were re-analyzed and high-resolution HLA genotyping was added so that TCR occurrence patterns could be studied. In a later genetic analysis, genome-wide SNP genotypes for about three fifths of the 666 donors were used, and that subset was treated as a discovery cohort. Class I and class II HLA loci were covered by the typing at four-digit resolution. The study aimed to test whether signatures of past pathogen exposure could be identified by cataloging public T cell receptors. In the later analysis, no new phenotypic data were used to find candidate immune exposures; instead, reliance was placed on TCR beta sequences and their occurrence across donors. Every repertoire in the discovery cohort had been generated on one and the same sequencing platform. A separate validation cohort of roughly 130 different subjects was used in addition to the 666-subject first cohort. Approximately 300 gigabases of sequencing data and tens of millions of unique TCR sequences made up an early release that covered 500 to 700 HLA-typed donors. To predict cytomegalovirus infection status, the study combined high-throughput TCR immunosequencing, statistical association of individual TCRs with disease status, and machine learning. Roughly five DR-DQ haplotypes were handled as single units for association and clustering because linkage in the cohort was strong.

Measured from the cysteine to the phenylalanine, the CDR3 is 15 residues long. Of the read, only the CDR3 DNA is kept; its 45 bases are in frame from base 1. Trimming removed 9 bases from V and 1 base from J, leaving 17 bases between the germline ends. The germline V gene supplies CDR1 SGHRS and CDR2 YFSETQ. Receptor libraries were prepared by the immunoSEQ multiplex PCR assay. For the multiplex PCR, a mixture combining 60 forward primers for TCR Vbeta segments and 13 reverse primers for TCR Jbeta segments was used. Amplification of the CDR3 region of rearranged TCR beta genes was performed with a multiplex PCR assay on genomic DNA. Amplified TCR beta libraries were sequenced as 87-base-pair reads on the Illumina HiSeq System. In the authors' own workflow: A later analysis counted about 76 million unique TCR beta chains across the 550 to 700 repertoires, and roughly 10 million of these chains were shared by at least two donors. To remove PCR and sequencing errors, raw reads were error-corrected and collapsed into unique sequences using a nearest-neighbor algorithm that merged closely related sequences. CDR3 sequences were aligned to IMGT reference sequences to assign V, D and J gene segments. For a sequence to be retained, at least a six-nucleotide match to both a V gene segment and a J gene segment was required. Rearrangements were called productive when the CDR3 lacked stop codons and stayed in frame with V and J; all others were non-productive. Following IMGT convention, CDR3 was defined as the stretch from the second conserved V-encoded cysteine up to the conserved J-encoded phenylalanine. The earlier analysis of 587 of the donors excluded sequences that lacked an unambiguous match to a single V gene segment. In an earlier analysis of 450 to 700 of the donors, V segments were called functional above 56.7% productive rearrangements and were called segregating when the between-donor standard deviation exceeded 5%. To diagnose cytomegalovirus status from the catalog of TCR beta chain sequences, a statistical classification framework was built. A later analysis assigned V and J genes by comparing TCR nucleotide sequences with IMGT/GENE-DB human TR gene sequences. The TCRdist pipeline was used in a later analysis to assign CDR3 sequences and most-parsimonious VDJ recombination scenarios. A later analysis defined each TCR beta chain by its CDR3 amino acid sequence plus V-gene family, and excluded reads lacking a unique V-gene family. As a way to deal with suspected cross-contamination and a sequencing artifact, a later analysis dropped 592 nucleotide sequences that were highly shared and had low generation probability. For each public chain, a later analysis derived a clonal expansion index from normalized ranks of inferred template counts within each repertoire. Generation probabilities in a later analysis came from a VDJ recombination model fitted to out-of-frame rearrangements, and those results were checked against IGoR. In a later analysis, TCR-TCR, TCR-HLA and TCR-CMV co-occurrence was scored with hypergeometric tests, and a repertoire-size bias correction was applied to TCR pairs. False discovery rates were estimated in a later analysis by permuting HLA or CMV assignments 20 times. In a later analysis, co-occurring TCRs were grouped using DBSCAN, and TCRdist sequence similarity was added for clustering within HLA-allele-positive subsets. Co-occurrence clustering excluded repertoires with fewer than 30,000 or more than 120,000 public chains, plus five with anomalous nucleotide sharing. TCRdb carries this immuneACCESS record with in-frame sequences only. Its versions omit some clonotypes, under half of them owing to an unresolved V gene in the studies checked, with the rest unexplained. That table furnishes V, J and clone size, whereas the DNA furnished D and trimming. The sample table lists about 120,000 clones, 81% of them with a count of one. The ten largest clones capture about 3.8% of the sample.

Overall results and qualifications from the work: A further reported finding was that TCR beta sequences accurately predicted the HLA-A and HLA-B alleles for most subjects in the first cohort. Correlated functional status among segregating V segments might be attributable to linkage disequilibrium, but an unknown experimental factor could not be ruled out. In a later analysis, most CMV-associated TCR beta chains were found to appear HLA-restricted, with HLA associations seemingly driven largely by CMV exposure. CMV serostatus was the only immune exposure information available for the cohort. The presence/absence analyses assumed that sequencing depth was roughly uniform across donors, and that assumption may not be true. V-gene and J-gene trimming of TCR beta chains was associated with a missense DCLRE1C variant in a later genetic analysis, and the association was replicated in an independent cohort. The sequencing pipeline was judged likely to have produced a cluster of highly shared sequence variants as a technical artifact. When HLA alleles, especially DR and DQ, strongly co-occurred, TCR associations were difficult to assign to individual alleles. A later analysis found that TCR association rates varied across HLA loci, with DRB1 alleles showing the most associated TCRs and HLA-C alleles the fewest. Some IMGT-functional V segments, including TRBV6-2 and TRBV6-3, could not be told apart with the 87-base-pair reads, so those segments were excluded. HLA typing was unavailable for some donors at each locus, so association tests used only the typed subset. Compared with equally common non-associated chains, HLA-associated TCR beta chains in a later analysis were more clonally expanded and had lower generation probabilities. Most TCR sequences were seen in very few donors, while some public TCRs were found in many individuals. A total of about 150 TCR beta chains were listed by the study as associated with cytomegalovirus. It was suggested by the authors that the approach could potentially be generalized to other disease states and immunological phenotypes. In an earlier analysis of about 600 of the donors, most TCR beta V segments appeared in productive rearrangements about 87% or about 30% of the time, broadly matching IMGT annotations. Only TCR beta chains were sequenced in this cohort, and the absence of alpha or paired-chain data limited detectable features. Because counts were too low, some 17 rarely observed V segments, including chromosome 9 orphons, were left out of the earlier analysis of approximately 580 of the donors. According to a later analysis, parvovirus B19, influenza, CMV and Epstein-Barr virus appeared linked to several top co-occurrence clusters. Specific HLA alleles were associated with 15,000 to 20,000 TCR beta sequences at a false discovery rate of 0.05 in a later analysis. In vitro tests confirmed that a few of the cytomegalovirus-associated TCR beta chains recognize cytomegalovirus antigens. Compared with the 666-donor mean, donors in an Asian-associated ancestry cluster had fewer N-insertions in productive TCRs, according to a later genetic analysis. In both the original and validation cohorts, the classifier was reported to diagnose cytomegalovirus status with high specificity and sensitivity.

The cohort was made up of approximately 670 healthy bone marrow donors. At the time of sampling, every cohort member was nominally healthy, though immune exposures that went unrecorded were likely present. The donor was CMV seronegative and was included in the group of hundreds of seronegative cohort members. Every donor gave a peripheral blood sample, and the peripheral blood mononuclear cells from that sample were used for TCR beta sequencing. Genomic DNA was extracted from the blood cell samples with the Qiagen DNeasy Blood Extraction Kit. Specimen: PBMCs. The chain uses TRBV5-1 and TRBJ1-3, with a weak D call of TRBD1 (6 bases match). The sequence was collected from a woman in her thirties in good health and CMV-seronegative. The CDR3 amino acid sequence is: CATSDSLESGNTIYF. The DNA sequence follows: TGCGCCACCTCGGACAGCTTAGAATCTGGAAACACCATATATTTT.